This TCR beta chain was captured by sequencing in a study of identical twins. The germline V gene has CDR1 SNHLY and CDR2 FYNNEI. V was trimmed by 0 bases and J by 7 bases, leaving 5 bases between them. The CDR3 is 12 residues long. cDNA molecules carried unique molecular identifiers, and template switching added a universal primer site. TCRdb re-called the 5' RACE reads with MiXCR, one entry per CDR3 protein. The sample has fewer than 550,000 distinct CDR3 sequences, 14% seen once; the top ten hold approximately 1%. The sample was also linked to a second study, of yellow fever vaccine responses in identical twins.

This chain uses TRBV2 with TRBJ2-3; D remains unclear. Sequenced: CD4+ T cells sorted from blood. The clonotype comes from a woman aged 18-30 years in good health. DNA for the CDR3: TGTGCCAGCAGTGAAGCCCTCCATACGCAGTATTTT. It encodes CASSEALHTQYF.